The T cell receptor beta chain described here comes from a study of a mutant IDH1 vaccine in newly diagnosed glioma. At the level of the study: Earlier therapy was either radiotherapy, temozolomide, or both, and most got both.

This clone appeared a single time. Data came from immunoSEQ multiplex PCR; TCRdb stores just in-frame clones and leaves some out. Among approximately 92,000 clones listed, 83% were seen once. Time point described: baseline, week 1 (first vaccination visit). Specified treatment: pre-vaccination baseline after standard-of-care therapy. The CDR3 totals 14 residues. V dropped 2 bases and J dropped 1 base, with 5 bases sitting between them. Germline lookup yields CDR1 MNHEY and CDR2 SMNVEV (reference sequence). The clonotype was recovered from a woman aged 45-59 years with glioma. Material: PBMCs, obtained from a glioma patient treated with radiotherapy, temozolomide or both. The chain joins TRBV27 to TRBJ2-2; D call uncertain. Here the CDR3 reads CASSLEVNTGELFF. The CDR3 nucleotides are TGTGCCAGCAGTTTAGAAGTGAACACCGGGGAGCTGTTTTTT.